This TCR beta chain was sequenced during a study of control samples from healthy donors and cancer patients. This clone occurred once. V shed 3 bases and J 5 bases; nucleotides not matched to a gene: 2. Germline lookup yields CDR1 LNHDA and CDR2 SQIVND (reference sequence). The CDR3 totals 13 residues. Assay: immunoSEQ multiplex PCR; the TCRdb copy retains only in-frame clones and omits some. The sample contains about 170,000 clones, 91% of which appear only once. This chain joins TRBV19 and TRBJ2-3; 7 nucleotides align to TRBD2. This clonotype originated in a woman aged 25 to 39 in good health. Source material: blood. Written as DNA, the CDR3 is TGTGCCAGTAGTATTAGGACTAGAGATACGCAGTATTTT. It codes for CASSIRTRDTQYF.